This T cell receptor beta chain was captured in a study of blood T cell repertoires in COVID-19. Study background: Specimens from acute and convalescent COVID-19 originated in the United States, Italy and Spain.

Per the germline V gene, CDR1 is KGHSH and CDR2 is LQKENI. The CDR3 spans 13 residues. This clone was detected only a few times. A read error may produce the germline difference seen at one junction end. Seattle patients were enrolled while actively infected and followed longitudinally. Original handling: Counts of nucleated cells, estimated from reference gene primer amplification, were obtained. Produced via immunoSEQ multiplex PCR; TCRdb's table is partial and in-frame only. Clone size and the V and J calls come from that table; the DNA yielded D and trimming. The sample holds approximately 170,000 clones, over 80% seen once.

The source material was peripheral blood. This clonotype was sampled from a woman aged 65 to 85 with COVID-19, enrolled during active disease. J is TRBJ2-7 and V is TRBV18; D tentatively reads TRBD1 or TRBD2 (5 bases each). CDR3 sequence reads: CATSGRAPYEQYF. DNA of the CDR3: TGTGCCACCTCAGGGCGGGCCCCCTACGAGCAGTACTTC.